This entry is about one TCR beta chain. The sample originates from a study of T cell responses to AZD1222 COVID-19 vaccine. The CDR3 consists of 14 residues. Germline CDR1 reads MNHEY; CDR2 reads SMNVEV (reference sequence). Trimming pared 5 bases from V and 0 bases from J, leaving 7 bases between. Some clones are missing from TCRdb's copy, which holds only in-frame ones; the method was immunoSEQ multiplex PCR. The profile shows more than 95,000 clones, roughly 90% of them singletons. The TCR sequence derives from an adult in good health. Sequenced here: peripheral blood, sampled on day 0 of AZD1222 vaccination. The gene calls are TRBV27 and TRBJ1-4; no clear D gene. In nucleotides, the CDR3 is TGTGCCAGCAGTAGGATTGCAACTAATGAAAAACTGTTTTTT. Protein: CASSRIATNEKLFF.